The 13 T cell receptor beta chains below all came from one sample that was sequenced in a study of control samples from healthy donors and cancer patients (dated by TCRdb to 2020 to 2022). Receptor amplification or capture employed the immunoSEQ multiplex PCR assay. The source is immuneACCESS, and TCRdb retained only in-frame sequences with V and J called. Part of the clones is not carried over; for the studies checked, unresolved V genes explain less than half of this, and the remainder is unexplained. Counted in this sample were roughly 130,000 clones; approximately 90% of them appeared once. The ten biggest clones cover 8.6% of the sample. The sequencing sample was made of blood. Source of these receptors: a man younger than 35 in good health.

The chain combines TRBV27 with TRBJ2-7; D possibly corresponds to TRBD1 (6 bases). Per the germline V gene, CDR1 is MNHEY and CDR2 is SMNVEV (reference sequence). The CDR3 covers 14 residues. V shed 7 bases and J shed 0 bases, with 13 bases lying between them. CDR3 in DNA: TGTGCCAGCACTCCCGGGGACAACTCCTACGAGCAGTACTTC. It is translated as CASTPGDNSYEQYF.

The CDR3 bases are TGTGCCAGCAGTTCGGGGTCCGTAGGAGAGCAGTACTTC. Translation gives CASSSGSVGEQYF. The chain has TRBV12-3 or TRBV12-4 and TRBJ2-7, with a weak D call TRBD2 (5 bases). The V end lost 4 bases, the J end lost 7 bases, and 14 bases lay between the germline ends. The CDR3 consists of 13 residues.

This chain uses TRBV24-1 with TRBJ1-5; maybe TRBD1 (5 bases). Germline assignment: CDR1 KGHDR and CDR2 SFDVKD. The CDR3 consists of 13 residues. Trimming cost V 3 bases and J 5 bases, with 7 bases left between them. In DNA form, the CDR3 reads TGTGCCACCAGTGATGGGGGGTATCAGCCCCAGCATTTT. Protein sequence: CATSDGGYQPQHF.

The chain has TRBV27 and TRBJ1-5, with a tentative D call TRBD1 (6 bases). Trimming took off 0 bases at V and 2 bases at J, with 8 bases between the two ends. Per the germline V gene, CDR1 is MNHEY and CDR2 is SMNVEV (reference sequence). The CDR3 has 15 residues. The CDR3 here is CASSLSRGGNQPQHF. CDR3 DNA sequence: TGTGCCAGCAGTTTATCCAGGGGAGGCAATCAGCCCCAGCATTTT.

The CDR3 bases are TGTGCCAGCATCGGAACAGGGGGCCCACATGGCTACACCTTC. Protein sequence: CASIGTGGPHGYTF. V gene TRBV6-5 combines with J gene TRBJ1-2, with 9 bases lining up with TRBD1. This CDR3 comprises 14 residues. Germline V gene lookup returns CDR1 MNHEY and CDR2 SVGAGI. The V segment lost 7 bases and the J segment 6 bases; nucleotides outside the gene matches: 9.

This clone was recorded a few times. The CDR3: CASFGEGYNEQFF. Here the CDR3 DNA reads TGTGCCAGCTTCGGGGAGGGGTACAATGAGCAGTTCTTC. The rearrangement joins TRBV7-9 to TRBJ2-1; 7 bases line up with TRBD2. CDR3 length: 13 amino acids. Trimming cost V 8 bases and J 4 bases; bases outside gene matches: 5. The germline gives CDR1 SEHNR, CDR2 FQNEAQ (reference sequence).

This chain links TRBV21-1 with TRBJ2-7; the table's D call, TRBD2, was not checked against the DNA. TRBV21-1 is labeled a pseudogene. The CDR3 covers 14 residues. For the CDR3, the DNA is TGTGCCAGCAGCAGCGTCACAGGGAGGGGCGAGCAGTACTTC. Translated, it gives CASSSVTGRGEQYF.

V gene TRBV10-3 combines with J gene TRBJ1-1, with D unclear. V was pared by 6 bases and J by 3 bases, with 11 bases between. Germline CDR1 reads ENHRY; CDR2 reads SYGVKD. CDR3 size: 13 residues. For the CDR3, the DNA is TGTGCCATCAGGGGCGTTGGGGACACTGAAGCTTTCTTT. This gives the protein CAIRGVGDTEAFF.

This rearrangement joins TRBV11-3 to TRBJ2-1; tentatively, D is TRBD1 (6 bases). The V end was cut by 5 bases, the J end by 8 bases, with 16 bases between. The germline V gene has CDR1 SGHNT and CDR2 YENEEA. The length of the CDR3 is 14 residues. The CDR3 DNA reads TGTGCCAGCAGCCAGCGACAGGTGGGGTATGAGCAGTTCTTC. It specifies CASSQRQVGYEQFF.

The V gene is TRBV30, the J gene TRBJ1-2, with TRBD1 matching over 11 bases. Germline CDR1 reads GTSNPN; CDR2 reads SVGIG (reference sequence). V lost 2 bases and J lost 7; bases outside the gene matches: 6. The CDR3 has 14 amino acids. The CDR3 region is CAWSYGQGAGGYTF. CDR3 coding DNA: TGTGCCTGGAGTTATGGACAGGGGGCCGGTGGCTACACCTTC.

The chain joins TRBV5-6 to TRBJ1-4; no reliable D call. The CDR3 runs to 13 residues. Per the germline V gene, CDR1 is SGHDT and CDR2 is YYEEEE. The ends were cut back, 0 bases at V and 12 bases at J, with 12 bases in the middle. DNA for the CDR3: TGTGCCAGCAGCTTGGCCGCGGATCTTGAACTGTTTTTT. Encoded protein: CASSLAADLELFF.

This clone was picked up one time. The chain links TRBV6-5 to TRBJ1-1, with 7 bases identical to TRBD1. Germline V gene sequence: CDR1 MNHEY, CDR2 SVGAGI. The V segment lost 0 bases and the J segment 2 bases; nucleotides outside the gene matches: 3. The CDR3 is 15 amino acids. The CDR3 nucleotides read TGTGCCAGCAGTTACTCGGGACAGACAAACACTGAAGCTTTCTTT. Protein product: CASSYSGQTNTEAFF.

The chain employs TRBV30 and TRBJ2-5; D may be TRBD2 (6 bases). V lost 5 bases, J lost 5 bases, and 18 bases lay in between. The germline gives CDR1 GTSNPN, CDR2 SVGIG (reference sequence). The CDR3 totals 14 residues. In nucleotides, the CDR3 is TGTGCCTGGCGCACCCCGGGACTCCGGGAGACCCAGTACTTC. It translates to CAWRTPGLRETQYF.